This entry concerns a single TCR beta chain. Its antigen is undetermined. This CDR3 is built from 17 residues. V was clipped by 5 bases and J by 3 bases; unmatched bases: 14. The V gene's germline CDR1 is LGHNA and CDR2 YNFKEQ. Measured with immunoSEQ multiplex PCR; TCRdb has only the in-frame clones, and not every one. Here the sample spans 70,000 to 85,000 clones, 85% to 95% being singletons. The sample originates from a study of cytomegalovirus exposure and HLA in healthy donors. Findings and limits, study-wide: Reports indicated that the classifier achieved high specificity and sensitivity in diagnosing cytomegalovirus status. Specificity of three CMV-associated chains for CMV antigens was verified in vitro.

The sequencing input was PBMCs. The chain is built from TRBV4-2 and TRBJ2-7, with 9 bases lining up with TRBD2. This clonotype was sampled from a young woman in good health and CMV-seropositive. The CDR3 DNA reads as TGTGCCAGCAGCTTAGAAGTATTGGCTAGCGGGGACTACGAGCAGTACTTC. This sequence encodes CASSLEVLASGDYEQYF.